The TCR beta chain described here comes from a study of T-cell reconstitution after alpha-beta-depleted transplantation in children. Study outcomes and limitations: After transplant, at about two months, alpha-beta T cells were reportedly derived from several hundred expanded graft clones. Newly generated T cells supplied most T-cell counts and diversity one year post-transplant.

Preparation of the TCRbeta library involved a method that used unique molecular identifiers. TCRdb re-called the PCR reads through MiXCR, storing one row per CDR3 protein. The sample consists of about 200,000 distinct CDR3 sequences, 5.5% to 7% of them appearing once. In germline, CDR1 is MGHRA, CDR2 YSYEKL. V lost 4 bases, J lost 6 bases, and 11 bases stayed unmatched. The CDR3 has 16 amino acids. This clonotype was recorded at least ten times. What it recognizes is unknown. Here the sequenced sample was PBMCs, taken before TCRalphabeta/CD19-depleted stem cell transplant. This clonotype originated in a girl less than two years old with combined immunodeficiency, due to receive a stem cell transplant. The V call is TRBV4-1, the J call TRBJ2-3; 9 bases agree with TRBD1. The CDR3 spells CASSLSPGTGRDTQYF. In DNA, the CDR3 is TGCGCCAGCAGCCTTTCTCCCGGGACAGGGAGGGATACGCAGTATTTT.